The entry that follows covers one TCR beta chain sequence. This clonotype was picked up a small number of times. Its antigen is unknown. Per-nucleotide qualities are absent, and no much larger clonotype sits a single base away. The data derive from a study of blood T cells in healthy people across ages (dated by TCRdb to the mid-2010s). With respect to the entire study: In model experiments, template switching captured about one uniquely barcoded TCR beta cDNA molecule for every two T cells. Using deep sequencing normalized with unique cDNA molecular identifiers, the study measured how TCR beta repertoire diversity changes with age. The donors were split into four age groups: young (average about 15 years), middle-aged (about 40), aged (approximately 60) and long-lived (more than 80). To avoid experimental bias, donors of different ages were distributed randomly across sequencing lanes. Two additional independent replicas of 1 million unique cDNA reads from the same blood draw were analyzed for two donors (one aged 18 to 29 and one aged 80 or older).

The 39 donors, aged about 6 to 100 years, were systemically healthy Caucasian individuals from Russia. Each donor gave ten milliliters of peripheral blood, collected into EDTA-treated Vacutainer tubes. Ficoll-Paque density-gradient centrifugation was used to isolate PBMCs, with at least 7 million obtained per sample. Trizol reagent was used to extract total RNA from PBMCs, with at least 5 micrograms per sample. For every donor, an aliquot of PBMCs went through flow cytometry to measure the percentages of naive CD45RAhigh/CD27high T cells. The full study reports these points: Compared with the aged group, the long-lived group had more naive CD4+ T cells, fewer expanded clones and increased TCR diversity, suggesting age selection. There was a strong correlation between observed TCR beta diversity and the percentage of naive T cells measured by flow cytometry. Bulk unsorted PBMC profiling prevented conclusive comparison of naive and antigen-experienced compartments. Estimates of total diversity based on one million sequenced T cells were considered lower bounds and underestimates. As age increased, observed TCR beta diversity per million T cells dropped in a roughly linear way, and a significant reduction was already evident by age 40. Because donor CMV infection status was unknown, age-related changes in expanded clonotypes were potentially confounded.

The library was obtained by 5' RACE. A second PCR of about 6 to 12 cycles was performed with a sample-barcoded 5' primer and a J-beta primer mix. A unique molecular identifier was introduced onto each TCR beta cDNA molecule by a template-switch 5' adaptor carrying 12 random nucleotides. Each sample yielded at least 2.5 million CDR3-containing paired-end reads. All of the RNA was converted into first-strand cDNA using the Mint cDNA synthesis kit, with a TRBC-specific oligonucleotide serving as the primer. Following uracil-DNA glycosylase treatment, all cDNA underwent a first 18-cycle PCR with the universal primers M1SS and BC2_uni_R. As for the authors' bioinformatics: For normalization, 1 million high-quality reads, each with a distinct molecular identifier, were randomly selected from each sample. Reads with shared molecular identifiers were discarded instead of being binned into consensus sequences. MiTCR, with a Q25 quality threshold and the strictest error-elimination algorithm, was used for CDR3 identification, clonotype clustering and error correction. A nonparametric unseen species model with Euler transformation was used to estimate a lower bound on total TCR beta diversity. TCRdb trimmed the raw reads at Q25, called clones with MiXCR and kept productive beta chains. Rows are combined by CDR3 protein, so each entry shows the most common genes and DNA. None of the V and J calls come from the authors' own analysis; TCRdb made them. Here the sample has 1.5 million to 2 million distinct CDR3 sequences; about 39% occur a single time. About 23% of the sample is in the top ten clones.

The specimen sequenced was blood. This TCR was recovered from a human donor in good health.

The CDR3 protein is CASMMGGLGYEQYF. The DNA sequence is given as TGTGCCAGCATGATGGGGGGGCTCGGTTACGAGCAGTACTTC. The chain joins TRBV6-5 to TRBJ2-7; perhaps TRBD2 is the D gene, with 7 bases matching. Between the V and J ends, shortened by 7 bases and 4 bases respectively, the junction contains 17 bases. Counted from cysteine to phenylalanine, this CDR3 has 14 amino acids. Just the 42-base CDR3 DNA is kept, in frame starting at base 1. In the germline V gene, CDR1 corresponds to MNHEY and CDR2 to SVGAGI.